Below, 8 T cell receptor beta chains from the same sample are listed, as sequenced in a study of cytomegalovirus exposure and HLA in healthy donors. PCR involved 60 Vbeta and 13 Jbeta primers. Clones were read by immunoSEQ multiplex PCR, and TCRdb kept only the in-frame ones, dropping some. The repertoire consists of 100,000 to 150,000 clones, with roughly 70% occurring once and the leading ten covering roughly 4%. Material for sequencing was PBMCs. These receptors all come from a middle-aged man in good health and CMV-seropositive.

The chain joins TRBV6-1 to TRBJ2-7; 7 positions agree with TRBD1. CDR3 size: 14 residues. With 7 bases clipped from V and 9 bases from J, the junction kept 15 bases outside the gene matches. Per the germline V gene, CDR1 is MNHNS and CDR2 is SASEGT. CDR3 sequence (DNA): TGTGCCAGCACCGGGACAGCCTTTGGAGACGGGCAGTACTTC. Translating it yields CASTGTAFGDGQYF.

This clone was detected only a few times. The chain has TRBV12-5 and TRBJ2-1; 15 bases agree with TRBD2. This CDR3 is 20 amino acids long. Trimming removed 8 bases from V and 0 bases from J; junction bases left unmatched: 14. CDR1 is LGHNT and CDR2 is FRNRAP in the germline V gene. The CDR3 spells CASRGRYGLAGGSSYNEQFF. The CDR3 region has the DNA TGTGCTAGTAGAGGAAGGTACGGACTAGCGGGAGGGAGCTCCTACAATGAGCAGTTCTTC.

This clone was seen a few times. This sequence joins TRBV27 and TRBJ2-5; no clear D gene. The germline V gene has CDR1 MNHEY and CDR2 SMNVEV (reference sequence). V dropped 6 bases and J dropped 1 base, with 12 bases sitting between them. The CDR3 runs to 14 residues. The CDR3 is CASRVDRGQETQYF. CDR3 DNA: TGTGCCAGCAGAGTAGACCGCGGCCAAGAGACCCAGTACTTC.

The chain uses TRBV7-2 and TRBJ1-1, with no clear D. Germline lookup yields CDR1 SGHTA and CDR2 FQGNSA. The length of the CDR3 is 13 residues. Trimming pared 4 bases from V and 3 bases from J, leaving 9 bases between. CDR3 protein: CASSSAQYTEAFF. CDR3 DNA sequence: TGTGCCAGCAGCTCCGCCCAGTACACTGAAGCTTTCTTT.

As regards this clone: Mismatch with germline at one junction end may stem from a read error. The genes are TRBV7-9 and TRBJ2-1; D is perhaps TRBD2 (5 bases). Germline CDR1 and CDR2: SEHNR and FQNEAQ (reference sequence). CDR3 length: 17 amino acids. The CDR3 sequence: CSSSPKDSRSSYNEQFF. The CDR3 DNA reads TGTTCCAGCAGCCCAAAGGACTCGCGAAGCTCCTACAATGAGCAGTTCTTC.

This clone was observed a handful of times. The gene calls are TRBV10-1 and TRBJ2-1; D perhaps matches TRBD1 (6 bases). Trimming stripped 7 bases from V and 8 bases from J, with 12 bases between. This CDR3 is built from 12 residues. Germline CDR1 is WNHNN and CDR2 is SYGVQD (reference sequence). The CDR3 reads CASNSGDDEQFF. The CDR3 DNA is TGCGCCAGCAACTCAGGGGACGATGAGCAGTTCTTC.

The chain combines TRBV5-1 with TRBJ2-3; D unclear. This CDR3 is 16 amino acids long. V was shortened by 3 bases and J by 5 bases, with 19 bases between the two germline ends. Per germline, CDR1 SGHRS and CDR2 YFSETQ. As DNA, the CDR3 is TGCGCCAGCAGCTCGTCAGTCCCCGGGTACAAAGATACGCAGTATTTT. It specifies CASSSSVPGYKDTQYF.

The gene calls are TRBV7-2 and TRBJ2-7; TRBD1 matches 9 bases. In germline, CDR1 is SGHTA, CDR2 FQGNSA. CDR3 length equals 14 residues. Trimming removed 7 bases from V and 6 bases from J; junction bases left unmatched: 10. In DNA form, the CDR3 reads TGTGCCAGCAAATTGGGACAGGGCAACCTCGAGCAGTACTTC. Protein: CASKLGQGNLEQYF.